This T cell receptor (beta chain) was captured by sequencing in a study of vaccination effects on CD4 cells after COVID-19. Germline V lookup: CDR1 DFQATT, CDR2 SNEGSKA (reference sequence). Trimming took 3 bases from V and 6 from J, leaving 15 bases between them. CDR3 size: 14 residues. Profiling relied on immunoSEQ multiplex PCR, and the TCRdb table lists in-frame clones only, not all of them. The sample yields some 77,000 clones, approximately 70% seen once. Sequencing followed a ViraFEST assay step that expanded antigen-specific CD4+ T cells with viral peptide pools. Subsequent to a culture period of 10 to 11 days, CD4+ T cells were isolated. The healthy vaccine recipients, who had no prior SARS-CoV-2 infection, showed negative nucleocapsid antibodies. As for this clone: The target antigen is unknown.

This specimen consisted of CD4+ T cells from PBMCs cultured with HCoV-OC43 spike peptides, obtained before COVID-19 vaccination. This sample's subset: HCoV-OC43 spike overlapping peptide pool stimulation. The chain is built from TRBV20-1 and TRBJ1-5, with D maybe TRBD1 (6 bases). This receptor was identified in a human donor who received a COVID-19 vaccine. The chain's CDR3 is CSASRMGAGQPQHF. As DNA, the CDR3 is TGCAGTGCTAGTAGGATGGGGGCCGGTCAGCCCCAGCATTTT.